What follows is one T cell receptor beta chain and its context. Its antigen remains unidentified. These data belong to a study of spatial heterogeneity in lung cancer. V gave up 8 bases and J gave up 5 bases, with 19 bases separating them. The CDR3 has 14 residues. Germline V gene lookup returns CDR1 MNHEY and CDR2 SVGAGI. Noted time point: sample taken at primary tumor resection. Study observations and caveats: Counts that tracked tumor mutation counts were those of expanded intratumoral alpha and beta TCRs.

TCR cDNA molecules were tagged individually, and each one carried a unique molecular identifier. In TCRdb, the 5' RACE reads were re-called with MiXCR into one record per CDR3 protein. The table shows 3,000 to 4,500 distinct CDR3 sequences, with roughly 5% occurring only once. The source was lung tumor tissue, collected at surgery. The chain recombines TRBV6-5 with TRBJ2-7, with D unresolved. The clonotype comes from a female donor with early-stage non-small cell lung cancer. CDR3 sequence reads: CASGSGASRHEQYF. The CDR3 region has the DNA TGTGCCAGCGGTTCGGGCGCGAGTCGGCACGAGCAGTACTTC.